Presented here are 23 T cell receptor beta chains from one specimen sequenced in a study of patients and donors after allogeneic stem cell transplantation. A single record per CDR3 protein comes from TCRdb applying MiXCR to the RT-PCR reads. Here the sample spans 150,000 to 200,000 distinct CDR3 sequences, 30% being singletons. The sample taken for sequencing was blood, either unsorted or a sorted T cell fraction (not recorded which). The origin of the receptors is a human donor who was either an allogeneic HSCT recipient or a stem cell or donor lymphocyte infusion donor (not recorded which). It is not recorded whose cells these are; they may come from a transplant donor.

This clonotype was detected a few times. Here the CDR3 reads CASRGQIANYGYTF. CDR3 coding DNA: TGTGCCAGCAGGGGACAGATCGCTAACTATGGCTACACCTTC. The J gene is TRBJ1-2, the V gene TRBV6-1, with 7 positions matching TRBD1. There are 14 residues in the CDR3. Per the germline V gene, CDR1 is MNHNS and CDR2 is SASEGT. V dropped 6 bases and J dropped 0; count of bases not matched to a gene: 4.

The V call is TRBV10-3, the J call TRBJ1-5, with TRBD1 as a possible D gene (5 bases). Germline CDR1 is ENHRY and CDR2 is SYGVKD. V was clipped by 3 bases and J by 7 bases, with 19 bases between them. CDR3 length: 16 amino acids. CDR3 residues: CAISELGVTQEQPQHF. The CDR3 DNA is TGTGCCATCAGTGAACTCGGAGTTACACAGGAGCAGCCCCAGCATTTT.

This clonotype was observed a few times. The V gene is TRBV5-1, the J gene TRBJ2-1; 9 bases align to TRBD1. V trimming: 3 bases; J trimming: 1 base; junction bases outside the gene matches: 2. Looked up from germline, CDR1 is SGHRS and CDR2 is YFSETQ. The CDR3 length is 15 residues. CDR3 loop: CASSYRGLSYNEQFF. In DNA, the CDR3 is TGCGCCAGCAGCTACAGGGGGCTTTCCTACAATGAGCAGTTCTTC. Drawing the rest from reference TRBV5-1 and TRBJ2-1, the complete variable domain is KAGVTQTPRYLIKTRGQQVTLSCSPISGHRSVSWYQQTPGQGLQFLFEYFSETQRNKGNFPGRFSGRQFSNSRSEMNVSTLELGDSALYLCASSYRGLSYNEQFFGPGTRLTVL.

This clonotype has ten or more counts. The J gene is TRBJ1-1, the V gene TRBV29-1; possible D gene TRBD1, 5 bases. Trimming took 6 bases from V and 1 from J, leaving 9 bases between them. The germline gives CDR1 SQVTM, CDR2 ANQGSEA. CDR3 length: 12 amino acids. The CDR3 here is CSVPQGNTEAFF. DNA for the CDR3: TGCAGCGTCCCCCAGGGGAACACTGAAGCTTTCTTT.

CDR3 in amino acids: CASRDSRTDTQYF. The CDR3, as DNA: TGCGCCAGCCGGGACTCACGCACAGATACGCAGTATTTT. The genes are TRBV4-3 and TRBJ2-3, with a tentative D call TRBD2 (6 bases). Germline loops: CDR1 LGHNA, CDR2 YSLEER. Trimming cost V 8 bases and J 1 base, with 10 bases left between them. The CDR3 extends over 13 amino acids.

Written as DNA, the CDR3 is TGTGCCAGCAGTGCAGGGGGCAGGGGGCTGGGGGAGACCCAGTACTTC. Translated: CASSAGGRGLGETQYF. This chain uses TRBV25-1 with TRBJ2-5, with 8 bases lining up with TRBD1. Germline V gene sequence: CDR1 MGHDK, CDR2 SYGVNS. V lost 4 bases, J lost 5 bases, and 12 bases stayed unmatched. The CDR3 is 16 amino acids. The variable domain in full, with the rest retrieved from reference TRBV25-1 and TRBJ2-5, is EADIYQTPRYLVIGTGKKITLECSQTMGHDKMYWYQQDPGMELHLIHYSYGVNSTEKGDLSSESTVSRIRTEHFPLTLESARPSHTSQYLCASSAGGRGLGETQYFGPGTRLLVL.

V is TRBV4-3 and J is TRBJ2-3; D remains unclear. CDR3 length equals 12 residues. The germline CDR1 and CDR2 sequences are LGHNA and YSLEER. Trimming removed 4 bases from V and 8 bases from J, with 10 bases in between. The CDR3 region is CASSLSWGTQYF. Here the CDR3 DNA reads TGCGCCAGCAGCCTAAGTTGGGGTACGCAGTATTTT.

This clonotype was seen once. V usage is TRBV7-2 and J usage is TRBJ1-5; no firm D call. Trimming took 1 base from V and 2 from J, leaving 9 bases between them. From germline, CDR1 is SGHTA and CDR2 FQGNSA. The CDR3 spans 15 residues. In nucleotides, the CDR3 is TGTGCCAGCAGCTTAGAACCCCACGGCAATCAGCCCCAGCATTTT. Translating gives CASSLEPHGNQPQHF. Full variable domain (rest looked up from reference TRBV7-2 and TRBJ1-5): GAGVSQSPSNKVTEKGKDVELRCDPISGHTALYWYRQSLGQGLEFLIYFQGNSAPDKSGLPSDRFSAERTGGSVSTLTIQRTQQEDSAVYLCASSLEPHGNQPQHFGDGTRLSIL.

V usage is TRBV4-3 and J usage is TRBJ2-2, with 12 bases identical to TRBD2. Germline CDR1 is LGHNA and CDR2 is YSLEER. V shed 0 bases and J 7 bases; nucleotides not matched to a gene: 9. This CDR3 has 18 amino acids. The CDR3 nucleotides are TGCGCCAGCAGCCAAGATAAAACTAGCGGGAGGCGCGGCGGGGAGCTGTTTTTT. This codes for CASSQDKTSGRRGGELFF.

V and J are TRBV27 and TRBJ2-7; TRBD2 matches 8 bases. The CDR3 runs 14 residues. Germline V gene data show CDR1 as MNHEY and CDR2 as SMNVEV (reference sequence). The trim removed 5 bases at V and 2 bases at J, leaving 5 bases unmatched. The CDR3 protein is CASSAGLGTYEQYF. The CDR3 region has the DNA TGTGCCAGCAGTGCGGGACTAGGGACCTACGAGCAGTACTTC.

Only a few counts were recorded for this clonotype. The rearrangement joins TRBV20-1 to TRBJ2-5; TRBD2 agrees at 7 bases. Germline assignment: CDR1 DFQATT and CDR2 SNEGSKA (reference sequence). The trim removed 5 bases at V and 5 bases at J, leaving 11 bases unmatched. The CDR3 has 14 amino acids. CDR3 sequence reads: CSAVAGGRWETQYF. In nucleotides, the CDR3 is TGCAGTGCTGTAGCGGGTGGGAGATGGGAGACCCAGTACTTC.

The CDR3 loop reads CSAQASGNEQFF. DNA of the CDR3: TGCAGTGCTCAGGCTAGCGGGAATGAGCAGTTCTTC. V and J are TRBV20-1 and TRBJ2-1; 8 nucleotides align to TRBD2. This CDR3 is built from 12 residues. V trimming: 5 bases; J trimming: 7 bases; junction bases outside the gene matches: 4. Looked up from germline, CDR1 is DFQATT and CDR2 is SNEGSKA (reference sequence).

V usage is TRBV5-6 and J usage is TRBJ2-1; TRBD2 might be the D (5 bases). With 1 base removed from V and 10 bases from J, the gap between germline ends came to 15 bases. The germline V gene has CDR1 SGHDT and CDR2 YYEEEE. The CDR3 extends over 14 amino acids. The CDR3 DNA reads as TGTGCCAGCAGCTTGCCTCCCACTAGTTACGAGCAGTTCTTC. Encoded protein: CASSLPPTSYEQFF.

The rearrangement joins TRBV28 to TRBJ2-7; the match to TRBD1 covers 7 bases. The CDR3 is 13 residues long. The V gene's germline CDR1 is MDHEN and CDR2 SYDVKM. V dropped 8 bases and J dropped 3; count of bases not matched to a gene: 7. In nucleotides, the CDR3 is TGTGCCAGCCGCACAGGGGCCCACTACGAGCAGTACTTC. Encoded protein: CASRTGAHYEQYF.

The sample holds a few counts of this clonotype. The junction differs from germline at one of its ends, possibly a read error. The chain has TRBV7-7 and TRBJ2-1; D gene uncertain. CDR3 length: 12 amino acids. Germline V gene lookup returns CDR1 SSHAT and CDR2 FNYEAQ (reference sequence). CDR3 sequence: CASSLDSLKQFF. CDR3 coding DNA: TGTGCTAGCAGCTTAGATTCCTTAAAGCAGTTCTTC.

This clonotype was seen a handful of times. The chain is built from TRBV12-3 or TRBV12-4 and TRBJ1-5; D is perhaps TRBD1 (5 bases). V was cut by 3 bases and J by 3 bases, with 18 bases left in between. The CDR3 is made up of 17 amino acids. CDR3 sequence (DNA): TGTGCCAGCAGTTTCCGCACAGGCCCGAATTTCAATCAGCCCCAGCATTTT. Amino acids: CASSFRTGPNFNQPQHF.

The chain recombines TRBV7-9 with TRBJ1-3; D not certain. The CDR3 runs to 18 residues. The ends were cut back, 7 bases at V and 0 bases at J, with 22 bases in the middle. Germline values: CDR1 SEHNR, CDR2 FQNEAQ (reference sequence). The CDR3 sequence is CASILAPLGPHSGNTIYF. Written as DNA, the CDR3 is TGTGCCAGCATTCTTGCCCCTCTAGGTCCACACTCTGGAAACACCATATATTTT.

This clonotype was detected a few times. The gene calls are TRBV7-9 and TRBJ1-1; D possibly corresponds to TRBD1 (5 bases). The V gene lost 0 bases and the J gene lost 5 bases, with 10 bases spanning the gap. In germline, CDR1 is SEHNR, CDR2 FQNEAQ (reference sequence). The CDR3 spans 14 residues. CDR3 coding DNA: TGTGCCAGCAGCTTAGCTTGGGAGGGGACTGAAGCTTTCTTT. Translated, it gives CASSLAWEGTEAFF.

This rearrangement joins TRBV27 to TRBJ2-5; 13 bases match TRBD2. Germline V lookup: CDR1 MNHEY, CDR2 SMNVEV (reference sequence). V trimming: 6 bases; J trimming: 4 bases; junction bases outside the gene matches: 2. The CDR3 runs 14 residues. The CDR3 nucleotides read TGTGCCAGCAGGGGACTAGCGGGAAGAGAGACCCAGTACTTC. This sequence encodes CASRGLAGRETQYF.

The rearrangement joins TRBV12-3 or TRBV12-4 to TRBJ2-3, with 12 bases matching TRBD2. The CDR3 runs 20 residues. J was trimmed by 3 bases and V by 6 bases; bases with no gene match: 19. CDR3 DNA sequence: TGTGCCAGCAGCCCTGGCCCTGGACTAGCGGGACTCATCCCTACAGATACGCAGTATTTT. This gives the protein CASSPGPGLAGLIPTDTQYF.

Here the CDR3 reads CASSPTGDTDTQYF. The DNA of the CDR3 is TGTGCCAGCAGTCCGACAGGGGACACAGATACGCAGTATTTT. The gene calls are TRBV6-6 and TRBJ2-3; 8 bases line up with TRBD1. Germline CDR1 MNHNY, CDR2 SVGAGI (reference sequence). V lost 5 bases to trimming and J lost 2 bases; unmatched junction nucleotides: 3. The CDR3 totals 14 residues.

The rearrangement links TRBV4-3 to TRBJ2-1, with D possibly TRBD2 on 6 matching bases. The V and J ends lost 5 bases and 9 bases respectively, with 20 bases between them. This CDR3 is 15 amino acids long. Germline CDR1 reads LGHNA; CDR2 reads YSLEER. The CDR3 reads CASSDRDSFASEQFF. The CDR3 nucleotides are TGCGCCAGCAGCGACCGGGACTCCTTCGCAAGTGAGCAGTTCTTC.

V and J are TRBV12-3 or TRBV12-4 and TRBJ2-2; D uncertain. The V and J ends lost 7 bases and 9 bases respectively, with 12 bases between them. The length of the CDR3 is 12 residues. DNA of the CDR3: TGTGCCAGCACGGCGGTACGTCGGGAGCTGTTTTTT. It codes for CASTAVRRELFF.